These 2 T cell receptor beta chains were sequenced from one sample in a study of T-cell memory formation after mild COVID-19. TCRdb re-called the 5' RACE reads with MiXCR, one entry per CDR3 protein. This sample carries almost 350,000 distinct CDR3 sequences, about 20% of them seen once, and the ten largest clones take around a fifth. The material sequenced was PBMCs or a T cell subset sorted from them (not recorded which). The receptors here all came from a young man who had mild COVID-19 (a few samples of this study predate the infection). Cell type and time point are not known.

The J gene is TRBJ2-3, the V gene TRBV4-2; TRBD2 aligns across 8 bases. The CDR3 contains 16 residues. Germline V CDR1 and CDR2: LGHNA, YNFKEQ. With V trimmed by 0 bases and J by 2 bases, 4 bases remained unmatched. CDR3 amino acids: CASSQEPAGATDTQYF. DNA for the CDR3: TGTGCCAGCAGCCAAGAACCAGCGGGGGCCACAGATACGCAGTATTTT.

This clonotype was recorded a few times. V and J are TRBV7-2 and TRBJ1-5; possible D gene TRBD1, 5 bases. This CDR3 is 15 amino acids long. Germline-derived CDR1 and CDR2 are SGHTA and FQGNSA. V was shortened by 1 base and J by 2 bases, with 9 bases between the two germline ends. The CDR3 coding sequence is TGTGCCAGCAGCTTAGTGGGGCAGGGCAATCAGCCCCAGCATTTT. This codes for CASSLVGQGNQPQHF. The full variable domain, completed using reference TRBV7-2 and TRBJ1-5, is GAGVSQSPSNKVTEKGKDVELRCDPISGHTALYWYRQSLGQGLEFLIYFQGNSAPDKSGLPSDRFSAERTGGSVSTLTIQRTQQEDSAVYLCASSLVGQGNQPQHFGDGTRLSIL.